This entry lists 19 T cell receptor beta chains sequenced from one sample in a study of blood T cell repertoires in COVID-19. Method: immunoSEQ multiplex PCR; TCRdb's copy keeps in-frame clones and lacks some. The sample shows tens of thousands of clones, approximately 89% of them seen only once. The material sequenced was peripheral blood. The receptors stem from a man aged 80 or over with acute or convalescent COVID-19.

This chain connects TRBV7-9 to TRBJ2-1; 12 bases agree with TRBD2. CDR3 length: 18 residues. V dropped 6 bases and J dropped 5; count of bases not matched to a gene: 14. Germline lookup yields CDR1 SEHNR and CDR2 FQNEAQ (reference sequence). The CDR3 region has the DNA TGTGCCAGCAGTGGACTAGCGGGGCCCTTTCCTATAGACAATGAGCAGTTCTTC. Encoded protein: CASSGLAGPFPIDNEQFF.

The gene calls are TRBV19 and TRBJ2-7; possibly TRBD1 for D (6 bases). This CDR3 region has 12 residues. V gave up 4 bases and J gave up 4 bases, with 8 bases separating them. The germline V gene has CDR1 LNHDA and CDR2 SQIVND (reference sequence). In DNA, the CDR3 is TGTGCCAGTAGTACACAGGGATACGAGCAGTACTTC. Its protein product is CASSTQGYEQYF. Filled out from reference TRBV19 and TRBJ2-7, the complete variable domain reads DGGITQSPKYLFRKEGQNVTLSCEQNLNHDAMYWYRQDPGQGLRLIYYSQIVNDFQKGDIAEGYSVSREKKESFPLTVTSAQKNPTAFYLCASSTQGYEQYFGPGTRLTVT.

This rearrangement joins TRBV5-6 to TRBJ2-3, with TRBD2 matching 10 bases. The CDR3 is 16 residues long. The germline CDR1 and CDR2 sequences are SGHDT and YYEEEE. The J segment lost 4 bases and the V segment lost 3 bases, leaving 8 bases of the junction unmatched. CDR3 coding DNA: TGTGCCAGCAGCTCACAGCGGGAGGGAGAGGCAGATACGCAGTATTTT. This encodes CASSSQREGEADTQYF.

The V gene is TRBV28, the J gene TRBJ2-5, with TRBD2 as a possible D gene (7 bases). CDR3 length: 16 amino acids. Per germline, CDR1 MDHEN and CDR2 SYDVKM. V was clipped by 10 bases and J by 5 bases, with 26 bases between them. CDR3 residues: CAILQGGGVVGETQYF. The CDR3 coding sequence is TGTGCCATCCTTCAAGGGGGGGGCGTCGTTGGGGAGACCCAGTACTTC.

Only a few counts were recorded for this clone. The chain is built from TRBV3-1 (or the pseudogene TRBV3-2) and TRBJ1-2, with TRBD1 matching 9 bases. This CDR3 region has 15 residues. V lost 1 base to trimming and J lost 7 bases; unmatched junction nucleotides: 7. The germline V gene encodes CDR1 LGHDT and CDR2 YNNKEL (reference sequence). The CDR3 is CASSQADRGTPGYTF. The CDR3 nucleotides read TGTGCCAGCAGCCAAGCGGACAGGGGAACCCCTGGCTACACCTTC.

This chain joins TRBV11-3 and TRBJ2-4, with unresolved D. Per germline, CDR1 SGHNT and CDR2 YENEEA. V was shortened by 5 bases and J by 0 bases, with 5 bases between the two germline ends. The CDR3 loop spans 13 amino acids. The CDR3 DNA reads TGTGCCAGCAGCCCTATAGCCAAAAACATTCAGTACTTC. Protein sequence: CASSPIAKNIQYF. Based on the CDR3 plus reference TRBV11-3 and TRBJ2-4, the full variable domain is EAGVVQSPRYKIIEKKQPVAFWCNPISGHNTLYWYLQNLGQGPELLIRYENEEAVDDSQLPKDRFSAERLKGVDSTLKIQPAELGDSAVYLCASSPIAKNIQYFGAGTRLSVL.

This rearrangement joins TRBV19 to TRBJ1-6; D is possibly TRBD1 (5 bases). Trimming took 2 bases from V and 11 from J, leaving 22 bases between them. Germline CDR1 reads LNHDA; CDR2 reads SQIVND (reference sequence). CDR3 length equals 17 residues. This chain's CDR3 is CASSIMGPDPVGTPLHF. DNA for the CDR3: TGTGCCAGTAGTATAATGGGGCCCGACCCCGTGGGAACACCCCTCCACTTT.

In DNA form, the CDR3 reads TGTGCCAGCACTCGGACAGGGGGTTATGGCTACACCTTC. Amino acid sequence: CASTRTGGYGYTF. The chain links TRBV6-5 to TRBJ1-2; 10 bases fit TRBD1. With V trimmed by 7 bases and J by 5 bases, 4 bases remained unmatched. The germline V gene has CDR1 MNHEY and CDR2 SVGAGI. There are 13 residues in the CDR3.

The chain employs TRBV5-1 and TRBJ1-2; D is ambiguous. The CDR3 runs 13 residues. CDR1 and CDR2 from the germline V gene are SGHRS and YFSETQ. V was shortened by 6 bases and J by 0 bases, with 9 bases between the two germline ends. CDR3 region: CASTPGSNYGYTF. CDR3 coding DNA: TGCGCCAGCACGCCGGGGTCTAACTATGGCTACACCTTC. Together with reference TRBV5-1 and TRBJ1-2, the CDR3 gives the full variable domain: KAGVTQTPRYLIKTRGQQVTLSCSPISGHRSVSWYQQTPGQGLQFLFEYFSETQRNKGNFPGRFSGRQFSNSRSEMNVSTLELGDSALYLCASTPGSNYGYTFGSGTRLTVV.

The rearrangement uses TRBV5-1 and TRBJ2-1; 14 bases line up with TRBD2. The junction had 13 bases not matched to a gene; V was cut back by 5 bases and J by 9 bases. Germline V lookup: CDR1 SGHRS, CDR2 YFSETQ. The CDR3 extends over 17 amino acids. Here the CDR3 reads CASRANPGLAGEAEQFF. CDR3 bases: TGCGCCAGCAGAGCTAACCCGGGACTAGCGGGAGAGGCTGAGCAGTTCTTC.

The rearrangement uses TRBV12-3 or TRBV12-4 and TRBJ1-2; D perhaps matches TRBD1 (5 bases). CDR3 size: 13 residues. V lost 1 base and J lost 8, with 11 bases in between. This CDR3 reads CASSLVGVGGYTF. The CDR3 nucleotides read TGTGCCAGCAGTTTAGTAGGGGTGGGCGGCTACACCTTC.

The sample holds one count of this clone. This CDR3 is CASSLGGRGEKLFF. The CDR3 nucleotides are TGTGCCAGCAGCTTAGGGGGGCGCGGTGAAAAACTGTTTTTT. The chain employs TRBV11-2 and TRBJ1-4; D is possibly TRBD1 (6 bases). The V gene's germline CDR1 is SGHAT and CDR2 FQNNGV. The ends were cut back, 1 base at V and 7 bases at J, with 10 bases in the middle. This CDR3 region has 14 residues.

V and J are TRBV3-1 (or the pseudogene TRBV3-2) and TRBJ2-7, with D uncertain. V lost 0 bases and J 3 bases, leaving 12 bases between the germline ends. This CDR3 region has 15 residues. Germline CDR1 is LGHDT and CDR2 is YNNKEL (reference sequence). The chain's CDR3 is CASSQEVAPSYEQYF. CDR3 nucleotides: TGTGCCAGCAGCCAAGAGGTGGCCCCAAGCTACGAGCAGTACTTC.

This clone was observed a single time. This sequence joins TRBV5-1 and TRBJ2-5, with 7 bases fitting TRBD2. The CDR3 is 16 amino acids. Germline CDR1 SGHRS, CDR2 YFSETQ. V lost 0 bases and J lost 4; bases outside the gene matches: 9. The CDR3 DNA reads TGCGCCAGCAGCTTGGGGGCGGCGGGGGTAGGAGAGACCCAGTACTTC. Amino acids: CASSLGAAGVGETQYF.

The chain combines TRBV7-9 with TRBJ1-5, with a weak D call TRBD1 (5 bases). The CDR3 covers 13 residues. Germline-derived CDR1 and CDR2 are SEHNR and FQNEAQ (reference sequence). The ends were cut back, 7 bases at V and 4 bases at J, with 11 bases in the middle. In nucleotides, the CDR3 is TGTGCCAGCACCCACGGGGGGAATCAGCCCCAGCATTTT. It translates to CASTHGGNQPQHF.

The rearrangement uses TRBV10-3 and TRBJ2-7; TRBD1 agrees at 11 bases. The junction had 7 bases not matched to a gene; V was cut back by 5 bases and J by 7 bases. Germline V gene lookup returns CDR1 ENHRY and CDR2 SYGVKD. The CDR3 covers 14 residues. The CDR3 spells CAISFGTGGREQYF. In nucleotides, the CDR3 is TGTGCCATCAGTTTCGGGACAGGGGGGAGAGAGCAGTACTTC.

The V and J genes are TRBV29-1 and TRBJ1-1; TRBD1 aligns across 8 bases. Germline V lookup: CDR1 SQVTM, CDR2 ANQGSEA. This CDR3 region has 14 residues. Trimming cost V 7 bases and J 0 bases; bases outside gene matches: 7. CDR3 sequence: CSAWTGSMNTEAFF. CDR3 nucleotide sequence: TGCAGCGCCTGGACAGGGAGTATGAACACTGAAGCTTTCTTT.

This chain links TRBV27 with TRBJ1-6; no clear D gene. V was shortened by 3 bases and J by 4 bases, with 7 bases between the two germline ends. CDR1 is MNHEY and CDR2 is SMNVEV in the germline V gene (reference sequence). The CDR3 has 14 amino acids. The CDR3 spells CASSFRRYNSPLHF. Written as DNA, the CDR3 is TGTGCCAGCAGTTTCCGGAGATATAATTCACCCCTCCACTTT.

The chain uses TRBV15 and TRBJ2-2; D remains ambiguous. V lost 8 bases and J 4 bases, leaving 8 bases between the germline ends. Germline V lookup: CDR1 LNHNV, CDR2 YYDKDF (reference sequence). The CDR3 spans 12 residues. The CDR3: CATLDRTGELFF. CDR3 sequence (DNA): TGTGCCACCCTAGACCGCACCGGGGAGCTGTTTTTT.